This T cell receptor beta chain was profiled in a study of CD8 T cells in ankylosing spondylitis. There are 14 residues in the CDR3. V was clipped by 1 base and J by 4 bases, with 11 bases between them. Germline V gene data show CDR1 as SGHVS and CDR2 as FQNEAQ. Whole-study results and caveats: Several highly homologous variants made up a TCR beta motif, and this motif appeared characteristic of ankylosing spondylitis blood. Before this, some motif variants had been reported in reactive arthritis synovial fluid and blood. As for the disease-linked clones, they showed a CD8+ phenotype and occurred at relatively low frequencies in peripheral blood.

The TCR beta libraries were generated through quantitative 5'-RACE incorporating molecular barcodes. Each CDR3 protein gets one entry after TCRdb re-called the 5' RACE reads with MiXCR. In the table there are just over 150,000 distinct CDR3 sequences, 18% of which are singletons. This clonotype occurred many times. Its cognate antigen is unknown. This rearrangement joins TRBV7-8 to TRBJ2-7; D not resolved. The sequence was obtained from a male donor with ankylosing spondylitis or in good health (not recorded which). The sequenced sample was blood, either unsorted or a sorted T cell fraction (not recorded which). The CDR3 nucleotides are TGTGCCAGCAGCTTAGAGTGGTCGGAATACGAGCAGTACTTC. Its protein product is CASSLEWSEYEQYF.